These 17 T cell receptor beta chains were sequenced from one sample in a study of blood T cells in healthy people across ages. The second PCR ran about 7 to 12 cycles with a sample-barcoded 5' primer and J-beta primers. TCRdb recomputed calls from the 5' RACE reads with MiXCR, one row per CDR3 protein. The table has about 620,000 distinct CDR3 sequences, over 40% seen once; the top ten hold less than 15%. The sample taken for sequencing was blood. Receptors originate from a woman aged 80 or over in good health.

The chain recombines TRBV29-1 with TRBJ2-2, with 7 bases aligning to TRBD1. The junction had 6 bases not matched to a gene; V was cut back by 6 bases and J by 5 bases. The CDR3 covers 13 residues. CDR1 is SQVTM, CDR2 ANQGSEA, per germline. CDR3 sequence (DNA): TGCAGCGTAGGGACAGAAGTAACCGGGGAGCTGTTTTTT. Encoded protein: CSVGTEVTGELFF.

In this sample, this clonotype turned up a few times. CDR3 sequence reads: CASSLSKWGYTF. The CDR3 DNA reads TGTGCCAGCAGCTTATCCAAGTGGGGCTACACCTTC. This rearrangement joins TRBV12-3 or TRBV12-4 to TRBJ1-2; unclear D gene. Trimming stripped 6 bases from V and 8 bases from J, with 13 bases between. There are 12 residues in the CDR3.

This clonotype was seen ten or more times. The chain has TRBV6-5 and TRBJ1-1; 10 nucleotides line up with TRBD1. The germline V gene encodes CDR1 MNHEY and CDR2 SVGAGI. V dropped 6 bases and J dropped 7; count of bases not matched to a gene: 2. The CDR3 sequence is 12 residues long. The CDR3 nucleotides read TGTGCCAGCAGAAGGACAGGGGGTGAAGCTTTCTTT. Translation gives CASRRTGGEAFF.

This clonotype has ten or more counts. The rearrangement uses TRBV20-1 and TRBJ1-5; D gene uncertain. The V and J ends lost 5 bases and 1 base respectively, with 9 bases between them. Germline loops: CDR1 DFQATT, CDR2 SNEGSKA (reference sequence). The CDR3 runs 13 residues. The CDR3 sequence: CSAPLESNQPQHF. In DNA form, the CDR3 reads TGCAGTGCTCCTCTTGAGAGCAATCAGCCCCAGCATTTT.

This clonotype has more than one count but fewer than ten. CDR3 loop: CSARGDREGDGYTF. CDR3 nucleotides: TGCAGTGCTAGGGGGGACAGGGAAGGCGATGGCTACACCTTC. The V call is TRBV20-1, the J call TRBJ1-2; TRBD1 matches 9 bases. V lost 3 bases to trimming and J lost 6 bases; unmatched junction nucleotides: 8. Germline V gives CDR1 DFQATT, CDR2 SNEGSKA (reference sequence). CDR3 length: 14 amino acids.

To note about this clonotype: The junction departs from the called germline gene at one end, perhaps through a read error. The V call is TRBV29-1, the J call TRBJ2-3; 8 bases match TRBD1. The germline V gene encodes CDR1 SQVTM and CDR2 ANQGSEA. This CDR3 spans 13 amino acids. CDR3 residues: CSGQGPGTGTQYF. The CDR3 DNA sequence: TGCAGCGGACAGGGGCCAGGGACAGGTACGCAGTATTTT.

The J gene is TRBJ2-5, the V gene TRBV7-2; possibly TRBD2 for D (6 bases). Trimming shortened V by 8 bases and J by 5 bases, and 15 bases separated the two germline ends. The CDR3 covers 13 residues. Germline V CDR1 and CDR2: SGHTA, FQGNSA. CDR3 region: CASAVGTSETQYF. The CDR3 DNA reads TGTGCCAGCGCCGTTGGGACTTCTGAGACCCAGTACTTC.

J is TRBJ2-1 and V is TRBV6-5; TRBD1 matches 8 bases. The CDR3 is 14 residues long. Unmatched junction bases numbered 12, after V lost 7 bases and J lost 10 bases. Germline CDR1 is MNHEY and CDR2 is SVGAGI. CDR3 sequence reads: CASKGDRPSYEQFF. The DNA for the CDR3 is TGTGCCAGCAAGGGGGACAGGCCATCCTACGAGCAGTTCTTC.

The chain has TRBV11-2 and TRBJ2-7, with D possibly TRBD1 on 6 matching bases. The CDR3 runs to 15 residues. The ends were cut back, 0 bases at V and 0 bases at J, with 9 bases in the middle. Per germline, CDR1 SGHAT and CDR2 FQNNGV. CDR3 DNA: TGTGCCAGCAGCTTAGACCCGGGACACTCCTACGAGCAGTACTTC. Protein product: CASSLDPGHSYEQYF. Variable domain in full (rest from reference TRBV11-2 and TRBJ2-7): EAGVAQSPRYKIIEKRQSVAFWCNPISGHATLYWYQQILGQGPKLLIQFQNNGVVDDSQLPKDRFSAERLKGVDSTLKIQPAKLEDSAVYLCASSLDPGHSYEQYFGPGTRLTVT.

The chain uses TRBV5-1 and TRBJ1-6; 10 bases map to TRBD1. The CDR3 contains 17 residues. V gave up 4 bases and J gave up 10 bases; unmatched junction bases: 14. In germline, CDR1 is SGHRS, CDR2 YFSETQ. The CDR3 nucleotides read TGCGCCAGCAGCCGTAATATCCGGGACAGGGGAAACTCACCCCTCCACTTT. It specifies CASSRNIRDRGNSPLHF.

CDR3 in DNA: TGTGCCAGCAGTTCTTTCCATACGCAGTATTTT. Translating it yields CASSSFHTQYF. The V call is TRBV6-5, the J call TRBJ2-3, with no clear D. V was pared by 4 bases and J by 7 bases, with 6 bases between. The CDR3 spans 11 residues. The germline V gene has CDR1 MNHEY and CDR2 SVGAGI.

In its sample, this clonotype was seen many times. The rearrangement joins TRBV6-6 to TRBJ2-2; D perhaps matches TRBD1 (5 bases). Trimming stripped 2 bases from V and 3 bases from J, with 10 bases between. This CDR3 is 15 amino acids long. Per the germline V gene, CDR1 is MNHNY and CDR2 is SVGAGI (reference sequence). The CDR3 sequence: CASSYRQGYTGELFF. The CDR3 nucleotides read TGTGCCAGCAGTTACAGGCAGGGATACACCGGGGAGCTGTTTTTT.

The chain links TRBV7-2 to TRBJ2-7; TRBD2 agrees at 7 bases. Near its end, the DNA agrees better with TRBJ2-5, so the J call may be wrong. The CDR3 loop spans 16 amino acids. CDR1 SGHTA and CDR2 FQGNSA come from the germline V gene. The CDR3, as DNA: TGTGCCAGCAGCTCCGTCATGACTTGGGGGGGGGAGACCCAGTACTTC. This gives the protein CASSSVMTWGGETQYF.

Of note for this clonotype: At one end the junction does not follow the germline gene, possibly because of a read error. The chain employs TRBV3-1 and TRBJ1-4; 9 bases map to TRBD1. The germline gives CDR1 LGHDT, CDR2 YNNKEL (reference sequence). The CDR3 spans 15 residues. The CDR3 region has the DNA TGTGCCAGCAGCCTTAGGACAGGGGATAATGAAAGACTGTTTTTT. The encoded protein is CASSLRTGDNERLFF.

Regarding this clonotype: One base away lies a much larger clone, so this may be a sequencing read error. V and J are TRBV7-9 and TRBJ1-4; D remains unclear. This CDR3 is 12 amino acids long. CDR1 and CDR2 from the germline V gene are SEHNR and FQNEAQ (reference sequence). The CDR3 DNA sequence: TGTGCCTGCAGCTTTGACGGAGAAAAACTGTTTTTT. Its protein product is CACSFDGEKLFF.

The chain is built from TRBV6-6 and TRBJ2-5, with a weak D call TRBD2 (5 bases). The CDR3 loop spans 14 amino acids. The germline CDR1 and CDR2 sequences are MNHNY and SVGAGI (reference sequence). The V end was cut by 7 bases, the J end by 2 bases, with 14 bases between. As DNA, the CDR3 is TGTGCCAGCACTCTAACTAGGCAGCAAGAGACCCAGTACTTC. Translated: CASTLTRQQETQYF.

This clonotype was recorded at least ten times. The chain employs TRBV29-1 and TRBJ1-2; the D gene is possibly TRBD1 (6 bases). V was pared by 5 bases and J by 1 base, with 17 bases between. This CDR3 has 15 amino acids. Germline assignment: CDR1 SQVTM and CDR2 ANQGSEA. The CDR3 spells CSVILQGPLNYGYTF. The CDR3 nucleotides read TGCAGCGTTATACTACAGGGACCTCTTAACTATGGCTACACCTTC.